This TCR beta chain was sequenced for a study of T cell changes during pregnancy in multiple sclerosis. Trimming cost V 3 bases and J 6 bases; bases outside gene matches: 10. This CDR3 is built from 15 residues. Germline-derived CDR1 and CDR2 are LGHNA and YSLEER. This table comes from immunoSEQ multiplex PCR, and its TCRdb copy is limited to in-frame clones, with some not included. The repertoire holds 30,000 to 45,000 clones, with about nine tenths as singletons. The receptor's source is a female donor in good health, enrolled as a control in a pregnancy study. This specimen was CD4+ T cells from peripheral blood mononuclear cells, taken after pregnancy. The J gene is TRBJ2-7, the V gene TRBV4-3; TRBD1 matches at 8 bases. In DNA, the CDR3 is TGCGCCAGCAGCCAGGACAGGGCAGCGGGTTCCGAGCAGTACTTC. The encoded protein is CASSQDRAAGSEQYF.